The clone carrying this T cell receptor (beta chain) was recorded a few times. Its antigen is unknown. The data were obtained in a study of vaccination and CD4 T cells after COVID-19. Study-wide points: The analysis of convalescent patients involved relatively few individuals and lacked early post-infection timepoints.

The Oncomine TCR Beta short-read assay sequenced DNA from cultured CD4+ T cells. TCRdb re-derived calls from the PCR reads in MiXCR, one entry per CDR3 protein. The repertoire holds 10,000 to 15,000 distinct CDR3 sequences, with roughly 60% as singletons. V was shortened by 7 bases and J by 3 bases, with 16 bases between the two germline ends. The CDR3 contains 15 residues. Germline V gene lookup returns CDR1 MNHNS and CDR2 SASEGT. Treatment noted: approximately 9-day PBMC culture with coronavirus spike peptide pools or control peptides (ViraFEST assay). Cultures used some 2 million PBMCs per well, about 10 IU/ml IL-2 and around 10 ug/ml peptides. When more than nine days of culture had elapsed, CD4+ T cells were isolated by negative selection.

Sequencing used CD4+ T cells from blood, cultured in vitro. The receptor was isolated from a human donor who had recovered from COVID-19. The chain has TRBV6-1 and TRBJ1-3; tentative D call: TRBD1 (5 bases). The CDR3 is CASILRQGFGNTIYF. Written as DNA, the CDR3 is TGTGCCAGCATTCTACGGCAGGGATTTGGAAACACCATATATTTT.